A single sample gave rise to the 25 T cell receptor beta chains below, sequenced in a study of Tregs in tolerant kidney transplant recipients. The antigens of these receptors remain unknown. TCRdb's table, derived via immunoSEQ multiplex PCR, lists solely in-frame clones and lacks some. The table records 4,200 or so clones, 56% of them present only once. The sequenced sample consisted of CD8+ T cells from blood cultured with allogeneic cells. Receptor source: a human donor in good health.

The chain couples TRBV7-9 to TRBJ2-2; D is undetermined. The V and J ends lost 5 bases and 6 bases respectively, with 10 bases between them. Germline V gives CDR1 SEHNR, CDR2 FQNEAQ (reference sequence). This CDR3 has 13 amino acids. CDR3 bases: TGTGCCAGCAGCCCCCATGGATCCGGGGAGCTGTTTTTT. It codes for CASSPHGSGELFF.

This chain connects TRBV10-3 to TRBJ2-7; 10 nucleotides agree with TRBD1. V lost 9 bases to trimming and J lost 2 bases; unmatched junction nucleotides: 1. Looked up from germline, CDR1 is ENHRY and CDR2 is SYGVKD. The CDR3 extends over 12 amino acids. The CDR3: CAIGTGAYEQYF. The DNA for the CDR3 is TGTGCCATAGGGACAGGGGCCTACGAGCAGTACTTC.

The chain links TRBV29-1 to TRBJ2-7, with D possibly being TRBD1 (6 bases). Germline-derived CDR1 and CDR2 are SQVTM and ANQGSEA. The CDR3 runs to 14 residues. V gave up 5 bases and J gave up 2 bases, with 16 bases separating them. The CDR3 bases are TGCAGCGTTAAATCGTCAGGGGCTACCTACGAGCAGTACTTC. This encodes CSVKSSGATYEQYF.

This clone was picked up a small number of times. The V gene is TRBV5-8, the J gene TRBJ1-2, with D perhaps matching TRBD1 (6 bases). Trimming took 2 bases from V and 3 from J, leaving 14 bases between them. Per germline, CDR1 SGHTS and CDR2 YDEGEE. This CDR3 is 15 amino acids long. CDR3 loop: CASSFLRGEYYGYTF. For the CDR3, the DNA is TGTGCCAGCAGCTTCCTTAGGGGGGAGTACTATGGCTACACCTTC.

The chain carries TRBV5-4 and TRBJ2-7, with a tentative D call TRBD1 (7 bases). Trimming cost V 0 bases and J 7 bases, with 14 bases left between them. This CDR3 has 14 amino acids. Germline V gene lookup returns CDR1 SGHNT and CDR2 YYREEE (reference sequence). In nucleotides, the CDR3 is TGTGCCAGCAGCTTGGTGGAGGGGGCGTTGGAGCAGTACTTC. It yields the protein CASSLVEGALEQYF.

The chain joins TRBV5-6 to TRBJ2-7, with D perhaps assigned TRBD1 or TRBD2 (6 bases each). The CDR3 contains 14 residues. CDR1 is SGHDT and CDR2 is YYEEEE in the germline V gene. V lost 0 bases and J 2 bases, leaving 9 bases between the germline ends. The CDR3 DNA reads as TGTGCCAGCAGCTTGGGGGGGGACACCTACGAGCAGTACTTC. It specifies CASSLGGDTYEQYF.

In its sample, this clone was seen a few times. The chain links TRBV6-5 to TRBJ1-5; D remains unclear. Per the germline V gene, CDR1 is MNHEY and CDR2 is SVGAGI. The V and J ends lost 0 bases and 5 bases respectively, with 11 bases between them. The CDR3 contains 15 residues. The CDR3 loop is CASSYSGSSHQPQHF. In nucleotides, the CDR3 is TGTGCCAGCAGTTACTCGGGAAGCAGTCATCAGCCCCAGCATTTT.

The chain carries TRBV5-5 and TRBJ2-7; TRBD2 matches 9 bases. The CDR3 loop spans 15 amino acids. V gave up 0 bases and J gave up 2 bases; unmatched junction bases: 3. Germline CDR1 and CDR2: SGHKS and YYEKEE (reference sequence). The CDR3 DNA follows: TGTGCCAGCAGCTTGGGGTCTAGCGGGGCCTACGAGCAGTACTTC. Protein: CASSLGSSGAYEQYF.

The V and J genes are TRBV11-1 and TRBJ2-7, with TRBD2 identical over 14 bases. Trimming removed 1 base from V and 6 bases from J; junction bases left unmatched: 11. The CDR3 is 18 amino acids. Looked up from germline, CDR1 is SGHAT and CDR2 is FQDESV (reference sequence). This CDR3 is CASSLEIGTSGSRREQYF. In DNA, the CDR3 is TGTGCCAGCAGCTTAGAAATCGGGACTAGCGGGAGCAGGCGCGAGCAGTACTTC.

The chain uses TRBV11-3 and TRBJ2-2; 10 positions agree with TRBD1. Germline CDR1 reads SGHNT; CDR2 reads YENEEA. The CDR3 runs to 15 residues. The V and J ends lost 2 bases and 7 bases, in that order; junction bases with no gene match: 4. CDR3 residues: CASSLRQGAGGELFF. DNA for the CDR3: TGTGCCAGCAGCTTAAGACAGGGGGCGGGCGGGGAGCTGTTTTTT.

The chain links TRBV29-1 to TRBJ1-2; TRBD1 matches 8 bases. The CDR3 extends over 12 amino acids. The trim removed 6 bases at V and 4 bases at J, leaving 4 bases unmatched. CDR1 and CDR2 from the germline V gene are SQVTM and ANQGSEA. CDR3 sequence reads: CSVDRGIYGYTF. DNA of the CDR3: TGCAGCGTCGACAGGGGCATCTATGGCTACACCTTC.

CDR3 DNA sequence: TGTGCCATCAGTGAGCCCCCGACTCCGGGAGAAGATCCAGATACGCAGTATTTT. Translating gives CAISEPPTPGEDPDTQYF. This chain joins TRBV10-3 and TRBJ2-3; D perhaps matches TRBD2 (6 bases). Germline CDR1 ENHRY, CDR2 SYGVKD. The CDR3 contains 18 residues. Deletions cut 2 bases from V and 4 bases from J, with 22 bases between.

The chain recombines TRBV5-8 with TRBJ2-1, with TRBD1 as a possible D gene (7 bases). Germline V gene data show CDR1 as SGHTS and CDR2 as YDEGEE. This CDR3 has 14 residues. Trimming left V 4 bases short and J 9 bases short, with 17 bases between. This CDR3 is CASSPTQGGSEQFF. The CDR3 bases are TGTGCCAGCAGCCCGACGCAGGGGGGCAGTGAGCAGTTCTTC.

The J gene is TRBJ2-1, the V gene TRBV7-9, with 13 bases lining up with TRBD2. Trimming cost V 4 bases and J 1 base; bases outside gene matches: 1. Germline V gives CDR1 SEHNR, CDR2 FQNEAQ (reference sequence). The CDR3 runs to 16 residues. CDR3 in DNA: TGTGCCAGCAGCTCGACTAGCGGGAGGTCCTACAATGAGCAGTTCTTC. It encodes CASSSTSGRSYNEQFF.

The V and J genes are TRBV5-1 and TRBJ1-1; no firm D call. From germline, CDR1 is SGHRS and CDR2 YFSETQ. Trimming removed 4 bases from V and 3 bases from J, with 13 bases in between. The CDR3 runs to 14 residues. In nucleotides, the CDR3 is TGCGCCAGCAGCACGAGAGGAGGGTACACTGAAGCTTTCTTT. It is translated as CASSTRGGYTEAFF. Drawing the rest from reference TRBV5-1 and TRBJ1-1, the complete variable domain is KAGVTQTPRYLIKTRGQQVTLSCSPISGHRSVSWYQQTPGQGLQFLFEYFSETQRNKGNFPGRFSGRQFSNSRSEMNVSTLELGDSALYLCASSTRGGYTEAFFGQGTRLTVV.

This clone was detected once. The gene calls are TRBV18 and TRBJ2-7; 9 nucleotides match TRBD1. V dropped 0 bases and J dropped 5; count of bases not matched to a gene: 5. The CDR3 totals 15 residues. Per germline, CDR1 KGHSH and CDR2 LQKENI. The CDR3 spells CASSPPGTGSHEQYF. The CDR3 DNA reads as TGTGCCAGCTCACCACCGGGGACAGGGAGCCACGAGCAGTACTTC.

This clone was seen only a few times. The J gene is TRBJ2-2, the V gene TRBV11-2, with D uncertain. Per the germline V gene, CDR1 is SGHAT and CDR2 is FQNNGV. V shed 4 bases and J shed 6 bases, with 3 bases lying between them. The CDR3 is made up of 11 amino acids. CDR3: CASSYAGELFF. The CDR3 DNA reads TGTGCCAGCAGCTACGCCGGGGAGCTGTTTTTT.

V gene TRBV29-1 combines with J gene TRBJ2-7; D call uncertain. The CDR3 contains 12 residues. The germline V gene encodes CDR1 SQVTM and CDR2 ANQGSEA. V lost 1 base, J lost 1 base, and 5 bases lay in between. The CDR3 nucleotides are TGCAGCGTTGAAGGTCCTTCCTACGAGCAGTACTTC. This sequence encodes CSVEGPSYEQYF.

The chain uses TRBV27 and TRBJ2-7; 8 bases fit TRBD2. The CDR3 has 16 residues. The germline CDR1 and CDR2 sequences are MNHEY and SMNVEV (reference sequence). J was trimmed by 1 base and V by 1 base; bases with no gene match: 6. CDR3 in amino acids: CASSLLSAGGSYEQYF. In DNA, the CDR3 is TGTGCCAGCAGTTTATTGTCGGCGGGGGGTTCCTACGAGCAGTACTTC.

V and J are TRBV25-1 and TRBJ2-3, with D uncertain. Germline V CDR1 and CDR2: MGHDK, SYGVNS. V shed 5 bases and J shed 4 bases, with 19 bases lying between them. This CDR3 has 16 residues. In DNA, the CDR3 is TGTGCCAGCAGTCCATTACGTTTTGGGCAAGCAGATACGCAGTATTTT. Amino acids: CASSPLRFGQADTQYF.

V usage is TRBV6-1 and J usage is TRBJ1-1; D is ambiguous. Germline V gene data show CDR1 as MNHNS and CDR2 as SASEGT. V dropped 1 base and J dropped 4 bases, with 7 bases sitting between them. This CDR3 is 13 amino acids long. Written as DNA, the CDR3 is TGTGCCAGCAGTGAAGATGACGGCACTGAAGCTTTCTTT. This codes for CASSEDDGTEAFF.

The V call is TRBV6-1, the J call TRBJ2-7; D call uncertain. The CDR3 runs 13 residues. V was trimmed by 6 bases and J by 5 bases, leaving 14 bases between them. Germline CDR1 MNHNS, CDR2 SASEGT. The chain's CDR3 is CASRHPTLHEQYF. The CDR3 nucleotides read TGTGCCAGCAGGCATCCGACATTACACGAGCAGTACTTC.

The chain joins TRBV6-1 to TRBJ2-1; either TRBD1 or TRBD2 may supply D (6 bases each). This CDR3 has 13 amino acids. Trimming left V 4 bases short and J 12 bases short, with 16 bases between. Germline CDR1 is MNHNS and CDR2 is SASEGT. This CDR3 is CASSAPQGTSQFF. The DNA for the CDR3 is TGTGCCAGCAGTGCCCCCCAGGGGACTTCGCAGTTCTTC.

The chain carries TRBV4-1 and TRBJ1-5, with D unresolved. This CDR3 has 16 residues. Germline CDR1 MGHRA, CDR2 YSYEKL. V was shortened by 0 bases and J by 0 bases, with 9 bases between the two germline ends. CDR3 amino acids: CASSQDGGYSNQPQHF. In DNA, the CDR3 is TGCGCCAGCAGCCAAGACGGCGGATATAGCAATCAGCCCCAGCATTTT.

This clone came up a few times. This chain links TRBV6-9 with TRBJ2-1; TRBD2 agrees at 11 bases. Per the germline V gene, CDR1 is MNHGY and CDR2 is SVAAGI. V was clipped by 9 bases and J by 6 bases; unmatched bases: 13. CDR3 length: 16 residues. The CDR3 sequence is CASLGFTSGSGNEQFF. CDR3 nucleotide sequence: TGTGCCAGTCTTGGCTTTACTAGCGGGAGTGGCAATGAGCAGTTCTTC.